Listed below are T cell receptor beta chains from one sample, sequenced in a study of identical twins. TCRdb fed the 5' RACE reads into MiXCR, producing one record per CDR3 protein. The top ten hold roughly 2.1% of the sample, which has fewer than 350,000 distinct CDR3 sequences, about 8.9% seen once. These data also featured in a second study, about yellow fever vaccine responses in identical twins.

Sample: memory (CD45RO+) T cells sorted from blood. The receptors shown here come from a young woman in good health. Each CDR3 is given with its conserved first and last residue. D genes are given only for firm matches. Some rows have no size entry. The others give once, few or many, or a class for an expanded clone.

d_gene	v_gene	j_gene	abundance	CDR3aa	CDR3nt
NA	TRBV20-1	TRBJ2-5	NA	CSARDPNRETQYF	TGCAGTGCTAGAGACCCGAACAGAGAGACCCAGTACTTC
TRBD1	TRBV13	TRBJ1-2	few	CASSKWTGPVNYGYTF	TGTGCCAGCAGCAAATGGACAGGACCCGTTAACTATGGCTACACCTTC
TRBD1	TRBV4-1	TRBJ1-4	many	CASSNRDREISEKLFF	TGCGCCAGCAGCAACCGGGACAGGGAGATTTCAGAAAAACTGTTTTTT
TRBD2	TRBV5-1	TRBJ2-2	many	CASSQGLAHTPNTGELFF	TGCGCCAGCAGCCAGGGACTAGCGCACACTCCGAACACCGGGGAGCTGTTTTTT
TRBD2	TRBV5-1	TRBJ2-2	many	CASSSVAGLSGELFF	TGCGCCAGCAGCTCTGTAGCGGGGTTGTCCGGGGAGCTGTTTTTT
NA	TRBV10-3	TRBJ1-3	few	CAITPNLSGNTIYF	TGTGCCATCACCCCAAACCTCTCTGGAAACACCATATATTTT
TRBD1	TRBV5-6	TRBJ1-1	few	CASSLQGAAGTEAFF	TGTGCCAGCAGCTTACAGGGGGCGGCGGGCACTGAAGCTTTCTTT
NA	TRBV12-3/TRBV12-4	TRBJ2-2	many	CASSLGAVGELFF	TGTGCCAGCAGTTTGGGGGCAGTCGGGGAGCTGTTTTTT
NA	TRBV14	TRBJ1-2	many	CASSQKFGGLPNFYGYTF	TGTGCCAGCAGCCAAAAGTTTGGGGGGCTTCCAAATTTCTATGGCTACACCTTC
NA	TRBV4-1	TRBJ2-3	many	CASSQDPMRQPQRPTDTQYF	TGCGCCAGCAGCCAAGATCCTATGCGACAGCCCCAACGGCCCACAGATACGCAGTATTTT
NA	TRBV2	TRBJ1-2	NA	CATQWGQNYGYTF	TGTGCCACCCAATGGGGGCAGAACTATGGCTACACCTTC
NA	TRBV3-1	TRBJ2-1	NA	CASSHADNEQFF	TGTGCCAGCAGCCACGCCGACAATGAGCAGTTCTTC
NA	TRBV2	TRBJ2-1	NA	CASSEQANSYNDQFF	TGTGCCAGCAGTGAGCAGGCAAACTCCTACAATGATCAGTTCTTC
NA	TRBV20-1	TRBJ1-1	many	CSAQRNEAFF	TGCAGTGCTCAGAGGAATGAAGCTTTCTTT
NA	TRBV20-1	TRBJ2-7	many	CSARSPSGVHEQYF	TGCAGTGCTAGATCTCCAAGTGGGGTGCACGAGCAGTACTTC
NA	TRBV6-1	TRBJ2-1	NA	CASSRGSVSYNEQFF	TGTGCCAGCAGTCGGGGGAGCGTGTCCTACAATGAGCAGTTCTTC
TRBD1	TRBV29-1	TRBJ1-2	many	CSVAAGTGGAGYTF	TGCAGCGTCGCAGCTGGGACAGGGGGTGCTGGCTACACCTTC